Following are 4 T cell receptor beta chains from one sample sequenced in a study of T-cell reconstitution after alpha-beta-depleted transplantation in children. Unique molecular identifiers were used in preparing the TCRbeta library. MiXCR was run by TCRdb on the PCR reads, yielding one entry per CDR3 protein. The sample carries 610,000 or so distinct CDR3 sequences, 20% to 30% recorded once. Sample: PBMCs, taken before TCRalphabeta/CD19-depleted stem cell transplant. The receptors derive from a boy younger than two with Wiskott-Aldrich syndrome, due to receive a stem cell transplant.

Many counts were recorded for this clonotype. J is TRBJ2-1 and V is TRBV24-1; no clear D gene. V lost 5 bases, J lost 4 bases, and 8 bases lay in between. This CDR3 spans 13 amino acids. Germline CDR1 is KGHDR and CDR2 is SFDVKD. CDR3 sequence reads: CATSGAFYNEQFF. CDR3 nucleotide sequence: TGTGCCACCAGTGGAGCCTTTTACAATGAGCAGTTCTTC.

The chain couples TRBV12-3 or TRBV12-4 to TRBJ2-2; 10 bases match TRBD2. The CDR3 sequence is 16 residues long. The V gene end was trimmed by 5 bases and the J gene end by 6 bases; junction bases not matched to a gene: 9. The CDR3 DNA reads as TGTGCCAGCAGTCCGGGTAGCGGGAGGTTCTCCGGGGAGCTGTTTTTT. Amino acid sequence: CASSPGSGRFSGELFF.

This clonotype was recorded a few times. The chain carries TRBV10-1 and TRBJ2-7; 7 positions match TRBD1. V trimming: 3 bases; J trimming: 6 bases; junction bases outside the gene matches: 5. The CDR3 has 13 residues. Looked up from germline, CDR1 is WNHNN and CDR2 is SYGVQD (reference sequence). The CDR3 protein is CASSDLYRGEQYF. The DNA for the CDR3 is TGCGCCAGCAGTGACCTATACAGGGGCGAGCAGTACTTC.

Written as DNA, the CDR3 is TGTGCCAGCAGCTTGGAAGGGGCCTATGGCTACACCTTC. It specifies CASSLEGAYGYTF. The V call is TRBV5-6, the J call TRBJ1-2; D perhaps matches TRBD1 (5 bases). Trimming stripped 0 bases from V and 4 bases from J, with 7 bases between. Germline CDR1 SGHDT, CDR2 YYEEEE. CDR3 length equals 13 residues.